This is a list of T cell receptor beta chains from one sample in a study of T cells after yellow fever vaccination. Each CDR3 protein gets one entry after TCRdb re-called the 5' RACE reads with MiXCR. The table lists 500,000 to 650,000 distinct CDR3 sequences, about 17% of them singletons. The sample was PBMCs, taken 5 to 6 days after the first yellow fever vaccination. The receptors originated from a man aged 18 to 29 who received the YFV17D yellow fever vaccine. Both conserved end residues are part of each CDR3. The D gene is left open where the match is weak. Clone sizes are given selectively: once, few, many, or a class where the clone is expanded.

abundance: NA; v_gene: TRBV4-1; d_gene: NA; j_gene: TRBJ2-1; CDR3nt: TGCGCCAGCAGCCAGACACGGAGGGATGAGCAGTTCTTC; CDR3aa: CASSQTRRDEQFF
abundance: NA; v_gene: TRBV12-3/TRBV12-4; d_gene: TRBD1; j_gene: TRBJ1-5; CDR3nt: TGTGCCAGCAGGAGGGACAGGGCGAATCAGCCCCAGCATTTT; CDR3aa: CASRRDRANQPQHF
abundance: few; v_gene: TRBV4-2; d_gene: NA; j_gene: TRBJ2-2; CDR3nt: TGTGCCAGCAGCCGGAACGCGAGGCAGACCACCGGGGAGCTGTTTTTT; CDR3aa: CASSRNARQTTGELFF
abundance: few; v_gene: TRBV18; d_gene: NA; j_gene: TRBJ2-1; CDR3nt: TGTGCCAGCTCACCAGACAAGTCCCAGTTCTTC; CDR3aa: CASSPDKSQFF
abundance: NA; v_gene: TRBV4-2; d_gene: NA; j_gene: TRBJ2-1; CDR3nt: TGTGCCAGCAGCCAAGATACAGCACCCAATGAGCAGTTCTTC; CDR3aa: CASSQDTAPNEQFF
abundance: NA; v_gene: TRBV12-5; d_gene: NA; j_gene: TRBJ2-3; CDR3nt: TGTGCTAGTGGTTTGGTACTGACAGGTTATGGCACAGATACGCAGTATTTT; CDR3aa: CASGLVLTGYGTDTQYF
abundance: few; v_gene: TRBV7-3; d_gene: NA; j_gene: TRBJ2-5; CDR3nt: TGTGCCAGCAGCTCTAAACGGCGGGAGACCCAGTACTTC; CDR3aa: CASSSKRRETQYF
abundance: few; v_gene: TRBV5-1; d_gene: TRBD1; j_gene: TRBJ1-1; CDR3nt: TGCGCCAGCAGCCCAACACGACAGGGTTTGAACACTGAAGCTTTCTTT; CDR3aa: CASSPTRQGLNTEAFF
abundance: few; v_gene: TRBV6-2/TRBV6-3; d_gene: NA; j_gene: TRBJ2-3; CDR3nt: TGTGCCAGCACCATGGGGGGCCCAGATACGCAGTATTTT; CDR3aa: CASTMGGPDTQYF
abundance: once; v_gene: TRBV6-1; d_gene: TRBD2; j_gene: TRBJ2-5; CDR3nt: TGTGCCAGCAGGCGATTCGCTAGCGGGGGGGAAGAGACCCAGTACTTC; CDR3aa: CASRRFASGGEETQYF
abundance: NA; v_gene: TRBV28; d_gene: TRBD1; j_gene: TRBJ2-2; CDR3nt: TGTGCCAGCAGATCGGACAGGGGGGGTCCCGGGGAGCTGTTTTTT; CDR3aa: CASRSDRGGPGELFF
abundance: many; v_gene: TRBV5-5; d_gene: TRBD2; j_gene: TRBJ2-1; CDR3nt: TGTGCCAGCAGCTCCGGACTAGCGGGGGGAAATGAGCAGTTCTTC; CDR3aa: CASSSGLAGGNEQFF
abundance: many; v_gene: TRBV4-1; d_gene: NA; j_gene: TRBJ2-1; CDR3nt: TGCGCCAGCAGCCCCCGGGGATCTGAATACTACAATGAGCAGTTCTTC; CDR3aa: CASSPRGSEYYNEQFF
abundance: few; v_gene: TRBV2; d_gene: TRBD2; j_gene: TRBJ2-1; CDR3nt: TGTGCCAGCAGGGACCGCGGGGGGAGTTTGTACAATGAGCAGTTCTTC; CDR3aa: CASRDRGGSLYNEQFF
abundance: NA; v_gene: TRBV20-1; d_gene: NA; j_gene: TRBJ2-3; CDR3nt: TGCAGTGCGGTAACAGTCACAGATACGCAGTATTTT; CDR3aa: CSAVTVTDTQYF
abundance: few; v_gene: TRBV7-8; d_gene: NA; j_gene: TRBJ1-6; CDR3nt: TGTGCCAGCAGCGCGACAGCCGGAGGCTCCTATAATTCACCCCTCCACTTT; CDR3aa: CASSATAGGSYNSPLHF
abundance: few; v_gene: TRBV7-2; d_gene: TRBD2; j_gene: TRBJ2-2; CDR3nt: TGTGCCAGCAGCTGGACTAGCGGGGGCACCGGGGAGCTGTTTTTT; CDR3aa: CASSWTSGGTGELFF
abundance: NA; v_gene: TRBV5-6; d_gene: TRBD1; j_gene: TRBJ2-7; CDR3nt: TGTGCCAGCGATACGGGGACAGTCTCCTACGAGCAGTACTTC; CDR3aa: CASDTGTVSYEQYF
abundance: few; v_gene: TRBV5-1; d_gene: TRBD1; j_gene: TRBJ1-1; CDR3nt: TGCGCCAGCAGGTCGGGACAGGGAGACACTGAAGCTTTCTTT; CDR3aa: CASRSGQGDTEAFF
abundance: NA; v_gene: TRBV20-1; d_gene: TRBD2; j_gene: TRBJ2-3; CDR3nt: TGCAGTGCTAGAGGGCCTCCCGGGGGGGATACGCAGTATTTT; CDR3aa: CSARGPPGGDTQYF
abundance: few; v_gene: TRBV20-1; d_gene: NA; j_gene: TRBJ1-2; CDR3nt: TGCAGTGCTAGAGATCCACTGGCCTATGGCTACACCTTC; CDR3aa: CSARDPLAYGYTF
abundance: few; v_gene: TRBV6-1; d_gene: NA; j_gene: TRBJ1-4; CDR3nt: TGTGCCAGCAGTGGCTCATCCAAAAGGCATGAAAAACTGTTTTTT; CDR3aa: CASSGSSKRHEKLFF